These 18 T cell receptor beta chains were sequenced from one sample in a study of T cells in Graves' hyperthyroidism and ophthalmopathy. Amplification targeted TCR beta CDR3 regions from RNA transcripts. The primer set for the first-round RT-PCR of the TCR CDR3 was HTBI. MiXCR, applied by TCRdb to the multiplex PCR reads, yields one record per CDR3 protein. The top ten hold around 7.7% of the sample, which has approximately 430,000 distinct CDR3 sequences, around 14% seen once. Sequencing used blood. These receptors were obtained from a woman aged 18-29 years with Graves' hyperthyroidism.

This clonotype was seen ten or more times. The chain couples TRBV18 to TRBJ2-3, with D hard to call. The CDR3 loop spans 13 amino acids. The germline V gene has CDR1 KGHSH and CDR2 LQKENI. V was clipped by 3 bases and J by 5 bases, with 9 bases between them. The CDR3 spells CASSPNVKDTQYF. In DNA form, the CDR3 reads TGTGCCAGCTCACCGAACGTCAAAGATACGCAGTATTTT.

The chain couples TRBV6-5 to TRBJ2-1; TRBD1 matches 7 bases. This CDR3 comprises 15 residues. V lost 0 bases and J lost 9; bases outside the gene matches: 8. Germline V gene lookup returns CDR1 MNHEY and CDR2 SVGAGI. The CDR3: CASSYSAGGEGEQFF. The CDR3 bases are TGTGCCAGCAGTTACTCAGCAGGGGGTGAGGGTGAGCAGTTCTTC.

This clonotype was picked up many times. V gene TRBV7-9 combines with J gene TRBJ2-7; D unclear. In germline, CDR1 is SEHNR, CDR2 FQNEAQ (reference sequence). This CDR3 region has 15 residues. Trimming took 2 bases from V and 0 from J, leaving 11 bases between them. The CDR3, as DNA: TGTGCCAGCAGCTTAAGGGCGGACCTCTCCTACGAGCAGTACTTC. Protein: CASSLRADLSYEQYF.

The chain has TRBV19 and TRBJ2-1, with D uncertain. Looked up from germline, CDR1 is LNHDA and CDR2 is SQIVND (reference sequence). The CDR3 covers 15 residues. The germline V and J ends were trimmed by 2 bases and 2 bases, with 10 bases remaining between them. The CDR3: CASSIRRDPYNEQFF. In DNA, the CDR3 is TGTGCCAGTAGTATAAGGAGAGACCCCTACAATGAGCAGTTCTTC.

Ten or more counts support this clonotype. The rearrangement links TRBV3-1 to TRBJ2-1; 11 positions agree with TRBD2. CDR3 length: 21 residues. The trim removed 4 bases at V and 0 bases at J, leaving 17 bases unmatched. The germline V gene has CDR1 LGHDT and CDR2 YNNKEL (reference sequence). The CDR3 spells CASSRYSPSGRHQSSYNEQFF. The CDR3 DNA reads TGTGCCAGCAGCCGTTATTCCCCTAGCGGGAGGCACCAGAGCTCCTACAATGAGCAGTTCTTC.

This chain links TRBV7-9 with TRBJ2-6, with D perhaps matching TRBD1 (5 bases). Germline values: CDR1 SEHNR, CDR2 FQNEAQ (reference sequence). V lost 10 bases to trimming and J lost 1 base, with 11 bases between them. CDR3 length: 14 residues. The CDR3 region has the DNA TGTGCCATGTCCAGGGTTTCTGGGGCCAACGTCCTGACTTTC. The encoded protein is CAMSRVSGANVLTF.

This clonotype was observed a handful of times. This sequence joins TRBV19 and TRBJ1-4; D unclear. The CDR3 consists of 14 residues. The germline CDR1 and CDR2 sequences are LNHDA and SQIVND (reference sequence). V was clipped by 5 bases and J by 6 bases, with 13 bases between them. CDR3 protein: CASSVGWRDEKLFF. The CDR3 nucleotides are TGTGCCAGTAGTGTGGGGTGGCGCGATGAAAAACTGTTTTTT.

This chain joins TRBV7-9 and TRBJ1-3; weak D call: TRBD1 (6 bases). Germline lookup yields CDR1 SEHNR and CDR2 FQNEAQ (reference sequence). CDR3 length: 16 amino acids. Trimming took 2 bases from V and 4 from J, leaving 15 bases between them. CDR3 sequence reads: CASSLSHRVDGNTIYF. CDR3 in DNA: TGTGCCAGCAGCTTAAGCCACAGGGTGGACGGAAACACCATATATTTT.

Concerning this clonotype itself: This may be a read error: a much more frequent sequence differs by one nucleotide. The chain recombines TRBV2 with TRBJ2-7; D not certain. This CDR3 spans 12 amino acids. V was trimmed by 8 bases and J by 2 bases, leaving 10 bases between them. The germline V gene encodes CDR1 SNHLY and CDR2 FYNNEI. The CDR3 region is CASPHGTYEQYF. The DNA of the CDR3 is TGTGCCAGCCCCCATGGCACCTACGAGCAGTACTTC.

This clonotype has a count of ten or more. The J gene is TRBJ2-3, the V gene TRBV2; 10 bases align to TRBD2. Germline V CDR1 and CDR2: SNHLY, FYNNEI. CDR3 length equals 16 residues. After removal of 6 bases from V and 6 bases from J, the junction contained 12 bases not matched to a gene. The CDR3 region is CASRGGTSDSSDTQYF. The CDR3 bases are TGTGCCAGCAGGGGGGGGACTAGCGATAGTTCGGATACGCAGTATTTT.

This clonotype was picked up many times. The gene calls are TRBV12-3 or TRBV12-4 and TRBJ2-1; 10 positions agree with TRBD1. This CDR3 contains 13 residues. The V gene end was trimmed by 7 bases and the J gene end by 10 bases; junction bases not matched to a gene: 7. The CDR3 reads CASTRQGASEQFF. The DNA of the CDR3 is TGTGCCAGCACCAGACAGGGGGCAAGCGAGCAGTTCTTC.

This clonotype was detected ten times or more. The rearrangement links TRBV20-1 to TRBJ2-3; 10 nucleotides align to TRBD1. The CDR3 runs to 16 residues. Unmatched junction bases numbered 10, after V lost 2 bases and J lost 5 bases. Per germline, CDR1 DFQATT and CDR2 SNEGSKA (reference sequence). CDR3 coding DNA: TGCAGTGCTAGACTCCGGGACAGGGGCGAGGGAGATACGCAGTATTTT. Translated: CSARLRDRGEGDTQYF.

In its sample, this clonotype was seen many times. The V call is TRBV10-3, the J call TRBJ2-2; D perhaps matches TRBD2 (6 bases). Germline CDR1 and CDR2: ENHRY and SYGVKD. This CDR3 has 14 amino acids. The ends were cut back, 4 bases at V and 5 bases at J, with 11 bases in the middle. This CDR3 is CAISVQGGTGELFF. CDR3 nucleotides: TGTGCCATCAGTGTTCAGGGAGGAACCGGGGAGCTGTTTTTT.

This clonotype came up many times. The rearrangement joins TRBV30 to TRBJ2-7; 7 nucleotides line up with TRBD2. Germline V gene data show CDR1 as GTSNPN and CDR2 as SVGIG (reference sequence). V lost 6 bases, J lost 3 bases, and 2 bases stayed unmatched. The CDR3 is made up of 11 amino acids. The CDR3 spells CACKRGYEQYF. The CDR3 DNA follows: TGTGCCTGCAAGCGGGGCTACGAGCAGTACTTC.

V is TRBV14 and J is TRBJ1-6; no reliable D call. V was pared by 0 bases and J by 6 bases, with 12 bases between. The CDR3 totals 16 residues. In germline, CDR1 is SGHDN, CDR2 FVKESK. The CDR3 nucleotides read TGTGCCAGCAGCCAAGACTGGGCCAACCTTAATTCACCCCTCCACTTT. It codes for CASSQDWANLNSPLHF.

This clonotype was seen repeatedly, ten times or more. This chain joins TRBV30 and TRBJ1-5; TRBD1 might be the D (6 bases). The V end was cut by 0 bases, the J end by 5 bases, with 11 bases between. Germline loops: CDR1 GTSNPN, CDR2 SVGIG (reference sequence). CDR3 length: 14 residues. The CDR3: CAWSVHRVDQPQHF. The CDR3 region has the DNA TGTGCCTGGAGTGTGCACAGGGTCGATCAGCCCCAGCATTTT.

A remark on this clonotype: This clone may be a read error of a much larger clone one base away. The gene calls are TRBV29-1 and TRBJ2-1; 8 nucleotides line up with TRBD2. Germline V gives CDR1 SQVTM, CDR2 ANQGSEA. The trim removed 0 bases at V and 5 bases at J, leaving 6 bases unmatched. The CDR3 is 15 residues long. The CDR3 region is CSVEDPGGAHNEQFF. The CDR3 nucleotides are TGCAGCGTTGAAGATCCCGGGGGGGCCCACAATGAGCAGTTCTTC.

The CDR3 is CSAPGTSGGISYEQYF. The CDR3 bases are TGCAGTGCCCCCGGGACTAGCGGGGGGATCTCCTACGAGCAGTACTTC. The rearrangement joins TRBV20-1 to TRBJ2-7; 15 nucleotides match TRBD2. From germline, CDR1 is DFQATT and CDR2 SNEGSKA (reference sequence). Trimming took 6 bases from V and 0 from J; bases not matched to a gene: 6. CDR3 length: 16 amino acids.